The clone carrying this T cell receptor (beta chain) was seen ten or more times. Its antigen remains unidentified. CDR1 and CDR2 from the germline V gene are KGHSH and LQKENI. Between the trimmed V and J ends, which lost 4 bases and 1 base, there was a span of 10 bases. The CDR3 contains 14 residues. The entry originates in a study of neurological immune-mediated disorders. Study-level results: Patients with HTLV-1-associated myelopathy showed the most TCR clonal expansion. Those with multiple sclerosis showed the least, falling below healthy controls.

Libraries used 2 million unsorted PBMCs kept frozen in RNAlater. Over 200 million TCR-beta sequences from 15-18 subjects were obtained in each sequencing run. TCRdb itself ran the 5' RACE reads through MiXCR, one entry per CDR3 protein. Altogether roughly 60,000 distinct CDR3 sequences are present, under 4.5% being singletons, with the ten largest covering under 3.5%. V usage is TRBV18 and J usage is TRBJ1-1; D not resolved. This sequence originates from a woman younger than 45 with multiple sclerosis. The sequenced sample consisted of PBMCs. The CDR3 DNA follows: TGTGCCAGCTCACAAACGACTGGGAACACTGAAGCTTTCTTT. This codes for CASSQTTGNTEAFF.